These T cell receptor beta chains were read from a single sample in a study of T cell responses to AZD1222 COVID-19 vaccine. Assay used: immunoSEQ multiplex PCR; TCRdb lists only in-frame clones, some missing. The sample carries tens of thousands of clones, 84% recorded once. The starting material was peripheral blood, obtained on day 0 of AZD1222 vaccination. Receptors originate from an adult in good health. The CDR3 runs from the conserved cysteine through the conserved F or W. A D gene is named only where the DNA matches it firmly. Clone size, where shown, is once, few, many, or a class for clones that have expanded.

J gene	V gene	D gene	CDR3 length	clone size	CDR3 DNA	CDR3 protein
TRBJ1-3	TRBV7-6	NA	18	NA	TGTGCCAGCAGCTTAGGCGGAGGGGGGGCACTCTCTGGAAACACCATATATTTT	CASSLGGGGALSGNTIYF
TRBJ1-1	TRBV7-2	NA	13	NA	TGTGCCAGCAGCTTAGCGGGGTTCACTGAAGCTTTCTTT	CASSLAGFTEAFF
TRBJ1-5	TRBV18	TRBD1	13	once	TGTGCCAGCTCACCGGACAGGGAGCAGCCCCAGCATTTT	CASSPDREQPQHF
TRBJ2-1	TRBV28	NA	17	NA	TGTGCCAGCAGTTTAGGCCGCGGACGGGCCGTTCTGAATGAGCAGTTCTTC	CASSLGRGRAVLNEQFF
TRBJ1-2	TRBV9	TRBD1	12	NA	TGTGCCAGCAGCTTACAGGGGGCTGGCTACACCTTC	CASSLQGAGYTF
TRBJ1-3	TRBV7-2	NA	15	once	TGTGCCAGCAGCTTAGAGGCTCCTCCTGGAAACACCATATATTTT	CASSLEAPPGNTIYF
TRBJ2-7	TRBV6-2/TRBV6-3	NA	13	NA	TGTGCCAGCAGTTACTCGGCGTCCTACGAGCAGTACTTC	CASSYSASYEQYF
TRBJ1-3	TRBV6-5	NA	16	NA	TGTGCCAGCAGTTACTCGCGAGTCCACTCTGGAAACACCATATATTTT	CASSYSRVHSGNTIYF
TRBJ1-3	TRBV19	TRBD1	15	NA	TGTGCCAGTAGTACTCGACAGGGGTCCGGAAACACCATATATTTT	CASSTRQGSGNTIYF
TRBJ1-1	TRBV6-1	NA	15	NA	TGTGCCAGCAGTGAAGCGCTTCAACGGAAAACTGAAGCTTTCTTT	CASSEALQRKTEAFF
TRBJ2-1	TRBV2	TRBD2	15	NA	TGTGCCAGCAGGCCAACTAGCGGGAGCTACAATGAGCAGTTCTTC	CASRPTSGSYNEQFF
TRBJ1-1	TRBV27	TRBD1	14	once	TGTGCCAGCAGTTCGAAGACAGGGGCCCGAGGGGCTTTCTTT	CASSSKTGARGAFF
TRBJ1-2	TRBV3-1/TRBV3-2	NA	14	NA	TGTGCCAGCAGCCGCTCGGCAGGGAGTTATGGCTACACCTTC	CASSRSAGSYGYTF
TRBJ2-1	TRBV3-1/TRBV3-2	TRBD2	18	NA	TGTGCCAGCAGCCAAGACCCGGGACTAGCGGGAGGCACCAATGAGCAGTTCTTC	CASSQDPGLAGGTNEQFF
TRBJ2-3	TRBV25-1	NA	12	NA	TGTGCCAGCAGCCGCCCCCTGGATACGCAGTATTTT	CASSRPLDTQYF
TRBJ2-1	TRBV29-1	TRBD2	14	NA	TGCAGCGTTGTAAGGCGGGAGGTTTACAATGAGCAGTTCTTC	CSVVRREVYNEQFF
TRBJ2-3	TRBV6-2/TRBV6-3	NA	16	NA	TGTGCCAGCAGTTACCCTCAAGGGGGACGGGCAGATACGCAGTATTTT	CASSYPQGGRADTQYF
TRBJ2-2	TRBV5-1	NA	14	once	TGCGCCAGCAGCCCCGGACAAGAACCCGGGGAGCTGTTTTTT	CASSPGQEPGELFF
TRBJ1-3	TRBV7-2	NA	16	NA	TGTGCCAGCAGCCTTAGGACAGCCACCTCTGGAAACACCATATATTTT	CASSLRTATSGNTIYF
TRBJ2-2	TRBV6-5	TRBD1	14	NA	TGTGCCAGCAGGAAGGACAGGGACACCGGGGAGCTGTTTTTT	CASRKDRDTGELFF
TRBJ1-1	TRBV5-1	TRBD1	14	once	TGCGCCAGCAGCTTCTATACAGGGGGCACTGAAGCTTTCTTT	CASSFYTGGTEAFF
TRBJ1-1	TRBV6-5	NA	15	NA	TGTGCCAGCAGTTCGAACTTCCGAAGTAAGACTGAAGCTTTCTTT	CASSSNFRSKTEAFF
TRBJ2-1	TRBV3-1/TRBV3-2	NA	11	NA	TGTGCCAGCAGCTTCAACCAGGAGCAGTTCTTC	CASSFNQEQFF
TRBJ1-4	TRBV6-5	NA	16	NA	TGTGCCAGCAGTTACTCGAGTCCCGCAACTAATGAAAAACTGTTTTTT	CASSYSSPATNEKLFF
TRBJ1-2	TRBV4-2	NA	16	once	TGTGCCAGCAGCCAATATGACGGGGATACTAACTATGGCTACACCTTC	CASSQYDGDTNYGYTF
TRBJ1-5	TRBV2	NA	12	NA	TGTGCCAGCAGTGAAGCGCCCTTGCCCCAGCATTTT	CASSEAPLPQHF
TRBJ1-2	TRBV5-1	NA	13	NA	TGCGCCAGCAGCTTGGAAGGAGTCTATGGCTACACCTTC	CASSLEGVYGYTF
TRBJ1-1	TRBV5-5	NA	14	NA	TGTGCCAGCAGCTCCTTGGGACAGAACACTGAAGCTTTCTTT	CASSSLGQNTEAFF
TRBJ2-7	TRBV7-9	TRBD2	16	NA	TGTGCCAGCAGCCATGAATATAGCGGGAGGCCCTACGAGCAGTACTTC	CASSHEYSGRPYEQYF
TRBJ1-1	TRBV5-1	TRBD1	14	NA	TGCGCCAGCAGCTCGACAGGGGGCGCGGTTGAAGCTTTCTTT	CASSSTGGAVEAFF
TRBJ2-7	TRBV6-2/TRBV6-3	TRBD2	16	NA	TGTGCCAGCAGCCTTACCCTAACAGCGGGATGGGAGGAGCAGTACTTC	CASSLTLTAGWEEQYF
TRBJ2-7	TRBV6-9	TRBD2	15	NA	TGTGCCACCGGACTAGCGGAGTTTAAGACCTACGAGCAGTACTTC	CATGLAEFKTYEQYF
TRBJ1-1	TRBV5-4	NA	15	NA	TGTGCCAGCAGCTTGAACTCGCAGGGGCCAACTGAAGCTTTCTTT	CASSLNSQGPTEAFF
TRBJ1-6	TRBV18	NA	12	once	TGTGCCAGCTCACCAGCGGCTTCACCCCTCCACTTT	CASSPAASPLHF
TRBJ1-5	TRBV29-1	TRBD1	14	NA	TGCAGCGCTGATGGACAGGGAAGCAATCAGCCCCAGCATTTT	CSADGQGSNQPQHF
TRBJ1-1	TRBV11-3	NA	12	NA	TGTGCCAGCAGCCGCGGAGGTGGCGAAGCTTTCTTT	CASSRGGGEAFF
TRBJ2-7	TRBV11-3	NA	14	NA	TGTGCCAGCAGCTTAGACGGAGGGACCTACGAGCAGTACTTC	CASSLDGGTYEQYF
TRBJ1-1	TRBV2	NA	12	few	TGTGCCAGCAGTGAAGCAGAGTACTTGGCTTTCTTT	CASSEAEYLAFF
TRBJ1-1	TRBV6-4	TRBD1	13	NA	TGTGCCAGCAGTGAGGCACAGGGGGGTTACGAATTCTTT	CASSEAQGGYEFF
TRBJ1-6	TRBV9	NA	14	few	TGTGCCAGCAGCGTAGATCCCGGAGATTCACCCCTCCACTTT	CASSVDPGDSPLHF
TRBJ2-1	TRBV9	TRBD2	17	NA	TGTGCCAGCAGCGTATTCGAGGGAGGGCCCATCTACAATGAGCAGTTCTTC	CASSVFEGGPIYNEQFF
TRBJ2-1	TRBV6-5	NA	14	NA	TGTGCCAGCAGTAGGGCCAGGGGAATTGATGAGCAGTTCTTC	CASSRARGIDEQFF
TRBJ1-5	TRBV24-1	TRBD1	16	few	TGTGCCACCAGTGAAGCGCAGACAGGGGGCAATCAGCCCCAGCATTTT	CATSEAQTGGNQPQHF
TRBJ1-1	TRBV7-9	NA	19	NA	TGTGCCAGCAGCCCACGGGGGGGGACGCCGGATTTGTTGAACACTGAAGCTTTCTTT	CASSPRGGTPDLLNTEAFF
TRBJ1-5	TRBV30	NA	13	NA	TGTGCCTGGAGCTTGGGGGCAGGACAGCCCCAGCATTTT	CAWSLGAGQPQHF
TRBJ1-1	TRBV7-3	NA	15	once	TGTGCCAGCAGCCAAAACGGGGCGGGGAACACTGAAGCTTTCTTT	CASSQNGAGNTEAFF
TRBJ2-7	TRBV10-2	TRBD1	14	NA	TGCGCCACCGCGCCCGGGACAGAGATCTACGAGCAGTACTTC	CATAPGTEIYEQYF
TRBJ1-4	TRBV6-6	NA	15	NA	TGTGCCAGCAGTTACTCGGGGGGGTTTAATGAAAAACTGTTTTTT	CASSYSGGFNEKLFF
TRBJ2-1	TRBV15	NA	17	NA	TGTGCCACCAGCAGATTACCGGGACTGGGTTCAAACAATGAGCAGTTCTTC	CATSRLPGLGSNNEQFF
TRBJ2-4	TRBV5-5	NA	15	NA	TGTGCCAGCAGCTTGGGTGCGGGAGCCAAAAACATTCAGTACTTC	CASSLGAGAKNIQYF
TRBJ2-7	TRBV5-1	TRBD2	15	NA	TGCGCCAGCAGCTTGGTGGCTAGCGGGAGCTACGAGCAGTACTTC	CASSLVASGSYEQYF
TRBJ2-3	TRBV6-1	NA	13	NA	TGTGCCAGCAGTGACCCAAACACAGATACGCAGTATTTT	CASSDPNTDTQYF
TRBJ2-4	TRBV21-1	NA	19	NA	TGTGCCAGCAGCAAAGAGCCTAGCGGGGGTCAGATCGCCAAAAACATTCAGTACTTC	CASSKEPSGGQIAKNIQYF
TRBJ2-1	TRBV28	NA	16	NA	TGTGCCAGCGGGAACCCTTCTAGCCTCGTCACCGATGAGCAGTTCTTC	CASGNPSSLVTDEQFF